A single sample is the source of the 19 T cell receptor beta chains below, sequenced in a study of shared clonotypes between healthy human individuals (dated by TCRdb to 2019 to 2021). The library was prepared using the immunoSEQ multiplex PCR assay. TCRdb stores this immuneACCESS table with in-frame sequences only. Part of the clones is absent; in the studies checked, under half of the shortfall reflects unresolved V genes, and no reason is known for the rest. This sample lists millions of clones; about 95% were detected once. 0.1% to 0.15% of the sample is taken by the ten largest. Material for sequencing was naive CD4+ T cells sorted from blood. Reading the label with the study, this specimen's cell subset or site is: CD45RA+ positively selected. These TCRs come from a man between 18 and 35 years old in good health.

This clone was counted a single time. The V and J genes are TRBV5-1 and TRBJ2-3, with TRBD2 identical over 7 bases. Germline V gene sequence: CDR1 SGHRS, CDR2 YFSETQ. The CDR3 spans 16 residues. The J segment lost 4 bases and the V segment lost 6 bases, leaving 14 bases of the junction unmatched. CDR3 bases: TGCGCCAGCACACACGGCGGGAGAGAGGGTCCAGATACGCAGTATTTT. The encoded protein is CASTHGGREGPDTQYF.

The chain carries TRBV2 and TRBJ2-3; D uncertain. The V end was cut by 10 bases, the J end by 1 base, with 18 bases between. CDR1 is SNHLY and CDR2 is FYNNEI in the germline V gene. The CDR3 runs to 15 residues. The CDR3 bases are TGTGCCACCGCACCCGACCCGGCGGGCACAGATACGCAGTATTTT. Encoded protein: CATAPDPAGTDTQYF.

The gene calls are TRBV6-1 and TRBJ2-7; tentatively, D is TRBD2 (5 bases). From germline, CDR1 is MNHNS and CDR2 SASEGT. The CDR3 sequence is 15 residues long. V lost 3 bases and J lost 3, with 15 bases in between. This chain's CDR3 is CASSDHRGNLYEQYF. CDR3 sequence (DNA): TGTGCCAGCAGTGACCACCGGGGAAATCTCTACGAGCAGTACTTC.

This clone has just one count. The DNA for the CDR3 is TGTGCCAGCAAGACAGAGCAAGAGACCCAGTACTTC. Translating gives CASKTEQETQYF. V is TRBV6-1 and J is TRBJ2-5; maybe TRBD1 (5 bases). This CDR3 is 12 amino acids long. The germline V gene encodes CDR1 MNHNS and CDR2 SASEGT. V was pared by 7 bases and J by 2 bases, with 8 bases between.

The rearrangement joins TRBV28 to TRBJ2-5; possibly TRBD1 for D (5 bases). This CDR3 spans 16 amino acids. With 4 bases removed from V and 2 bases from J, the gap between germline ends came to 17 bases. Germline values: CDR1 MDHEN, CDR2 SYDVKM. The CDR3 spells CASSSQGIPIQETQYF. CDR3 sequence (DNA): TGTGCCAGCAGTTCCCAGGGTATCCCTATACAAGAGACCCAGTACTTC.

The chain recombines TRBV5-4 with TRBJ1-4; D gene ambiguous. The CDR3 is 16 amino acids. The V gene lost 5 bases and the J gene lost 0 bases, with 14 bases spanning the gap. Per the germline V gene, CDR1 is SGHNT and CDR2 is YYREEE (reference sequence). CDR3 protein: CASSSETHATNEKLFF. The CDR3 coding sequence is TGTGCCAGCAGTTCAGAGACACACGCAACTAATGAAAAACTGTTTTTT.

The rearrangement uses TRBV2 and TRBJ2-2, with D tentatively TRBD2 (5 bases). CDR1 is SNHLY and CDR2 is FYNNEI in the germline V gene. The CDR3 is 13 amino acids. Trimming left V 5 bases short and J 5 bases short, with 9 bases between. As DNA, the CDR3 is TGTGCCAGCAGTATCGGGGAAACCGGGGAGCTGTTTTTT. Amino acid sequence: CASSIGETGELFF.

This chain uses TRBV7-2 with TRBJ1-5; a possible D gene is TRBD1 (5 bases). Germline V gene sequence: CDR1 SGHTA, CDR2 FQGNSA. Trimming pared 6 bases from V and 4 bases from J, leaving 10 bases between. CDR3 length: 13 amino acids. CDR3 in DNA: TGTGCCAGCAGGGGGGTTATGAATCAGCCCCAGCATTTT. Residues: CASRGVMNQPQHF. The whole variable domain, filled in from reference TRBV7-2 and TRBJ1-5, reads GAGVSQSPSNKVTEKGKDVELRCDPISGHTALYWYRQSLGQGLEFLIYFQGNSAPDKSGLPSDRFSAERTGGSVSTLTIQRTQQEDSAVYLCASRGVMNQPQHFGDGTRLSIL.

The rearrangement joins TRBV2 to TRBJ2-3; TRBD1 agrees at 8 bases. The V segment lost 2 bases and the J segment 2 bases; nucleotides outside the gene matches: 9. Germline values: CDR1 SNHLY, CDR2 FYNNEI. The CDR3 contains 17 residues. The CDR3 is CASSEIVWGQDTDTQYF. For the CDR3, the DNA is TGTGCCAGCAGTGAAATCGTTTGGGGACAGGACACAGATACGCAGTATTTT.

The rearrangement uses TRBV30 and TRBJ1-2, with 7 bases aligning to TRBD1. Germline assignment: CDR1 GTSNPN and CDR2 SVGIG (reference sequence). This CDR3 comprises 13 residues. The V gene end was trimmed by 3 bases and the J gene end by 6 bases; junction bases not matched to a gene: 7. CDR3 loop: CAWSLQGRDGYTF. As DNA, the CDR3 is TGTGCCTGGAGCTTACAGGGGAGAGATGGCTACACCTTC.

Points on this clone: This sample includes further DNA sequences coding for the same CDR3. The chain has TRBV11-2 and TRBJ2-7, with 7 bases aligning to TRBD1. The germline gives CDR1 SGHAT, CDR2 FQNNGV. J was trimmed by 0 bases and V by 4 bases; bases with no gene match: 3. This CDR3 has 14 residues. Here the CDR3 DNA reads TGTGCCAGCAGCTCACAGGGGAGCTCCTACGAGCAGTACTTC. Its translation is CASSSQGSSYEQYF.

The chain uses TRBV5-1 and TRBJ1-3; 7 positions agree with TRBD1. Per the germline V gene, CDR1 is SGHRS and CDR2 is YFSETQ. The CDR3 runs 16 residues. V was clipped by 0 bases and J by 2 bases; unmatched bases: 5. The CDR3 loop reads CASSLALTGTGNTIYF. The CDR3 DNA reads as TGCGCCAGCAGCTTGGCCTTGACAGGGACTGGAAACACCATATATTTT.

This chain links TRBV4-3 with TRBJ2-7; 12 bases line up with TRBD2. CDR3 length: 16 amino acids. After removal of 0 bases from V and 6 bases from J, the junction contained 6 bases not matched to a gene. Per germline, CDR1 LGHNA and CDR2 YSLEER. The CDR3 reads CASSQEGTSGLAEQYF. CDR3 sequence (DNA): TGCGCCAGCAGCCAAGAGGGGACTAGCGGGTTAGCCGAGCAGTACTTC.

The V call is TRBV5-1, the J call TRBJ1-6; TRBD1 is a possible D gene (6 bases). Germline values: CDR1 SGHRS, CDR2 YFSETQ. The V end was cut by 0 bases, the J end by 9 bases, with 13 bases between. The CDR3 loop spans 15 amino acids. The CDR3 is CASSLVTGSTSPLHF. The DNA of the CDR3 is TGCGCCAGCAGCTTGGTTACAGGGTCGACTTCACCCCTCCACTTT.

With respect to this clone: The same CDR3 arises from other DNA sequences in this sample as well. The chain links TRBV9 to TRBJ2-7; tentative D call: TRBD2 (5 bases). V was trimmed by 0 bases and J by 6 bases, leaving 10 bases between them. The CDR3 is made up of 13 amino acids. The germline V gene has CDR1 SGDLS and CDR2 YYNGEE. CDR3: CASSVGGPGEQYF. The CDR3 DNA reads TGTGCCAGCAGCGTAGGAGGGCCGGGCGAGCAGTACTTC. Based on the CDR3 plus reference TRBV9 and TRBJ2-7, the full variable domain is DSGVTQTPKHLITATGQRVTLRCSPRSGDLSVYWYQQSLDQGLQFLIQYYNGEERAKGNILERFSAQQFPDLHSELNLSSLELGDSALYFCASSVGGPGEQYFGPGTRLTVT.

This clone was observed a single time. The V gene is TRBV7-2, the J gene TRBJ2-7; D gene unclear. The germline CDR1 and CDR2 sequences are SGHTA and FQGNSA. The CDR3 is 14 residues long. The V end was cut by 0 bases, the J end by 0 bases, with 6 bases between. The DNA of the CDR3 is TGTGCCAGCAGCTTAGCTCCGTCCTCCTACGAGCAGTACTTC. Protein product: CASSLAPSSYEQYF.

The sample holds a few counts of this clone. The J gene is TRBJ2-3, the V gene TRBV11-1, with D perhaps matching TRBD2 (6 bases). Germline CDR1 reads SGHAT; CDR2 reads FQDESV (reference sequence). Trimming took off 2 bases at V and 4 bases at J, with 16 bases between the two ends. This CDR3 spans 16 amino acids. The CDR3 protein is CASSLRRDRSPDTQYF. As DNA, the CDR3 is TGTGCCAGCAGCTTAAGGCGGGACCGTAGTCCAGATACGCAGTATTTT.

The V call is TRBV6-5, the J call TRBJ1-6; TRBD1 matches at 9 bases. CDR1 MNHEY and CDR2 SVGAGI come from the germline V gene. V shed 2 bases and J 8 bases; nucleotides not matched to a gene: 4. The CDR3 runs to 15 residues. The CDR3 DNA reads TGTGCCAGCAGTTACATGGGACAGGGTCATTCACCCCTCCACTTT. Protein: CASSYMGQGHSPLHF.

This chain links TRBV7-9 with TRBJ2-3; 7 bases match TRBD2. Germline lookup yields CDR1 SEHNR and CDR2 FQNEAQ (reference sequence). The CDR3 is 16 residues long. V lost 1 base, J lost 1 base, and 5 bases stayed unmatched. CDR3 residues: CASSLEGSGRTDTQYF. The CDR3 coding sequence is TGTGCCAGCAGCTTAGAGGGTAGCGGGCGCACAGATACGCAGTATTTT.